Below, one T cell receptor beta chain is given with its context. What it binds is unknown. The CDR3 is 14 amino acids. Losses at the gene ends were 5 bases for V and 0 bases for J; bases not matched to a gene: 3. The V gene's germline CDR1 is SGHVS and CDR2 FNYEAQ. This record comes from a study of graft-versus-host responses after intestinal transplantation. Data came from immunoSEQ multiplex PCR; TCRdb stores just in-frame clones and leaves some out. The sample includes over 55,000 clones, less than 95% of them seen just once. Here the sequenced sample was unstimulated CD8+ T cells sorted from spleen or lymph node cells, taken before intestinal transplant. J is TRBJ2-5 and V is TRBV7-6; 7 nucleotides match TRBD1. This clonotype was obtained from a human donor who received an intestinal transplant. The CDR3 DNA follows: TGTGCCAGCAGCAACAGGGGATACCAAGAGACCCAGTACTTC. Amino acid sequence: CASSNRGYQETQYF.